Following are 9 T cell receptor beta chains from one sample sequenced in a study of beta chain features in type 1 diabetes. Study-wide results and limits: Among patients with Type 1 diabetes, TCRB CDR3s were moderately but significantly shorter in every one of the four CD4+ subsets.

Expressed TCRB transcripts were sequenced because the isolated RNA had all been reverse transcribed beforehand. Clones were sequenced by immunoSEQ multiplex PCR, and TCRdb holds only the in-frame ones, with some missing. The sample carries over 300,000 clones, around 9.7% recorded once. Antigens of these TCRs are unknown. The sequencing sample was made of central memory CD4+ T cells from blood. All receptors come from a man aged 30 to 45 with type 1 diabetes.

The rearrangement uses TRBV10-3 and TRBJ2-2; perhaps D is TRBD1 or TRBD2 (5 bases each). Trimming stripped 8 bases from V and 2 bases from J, with 9 bases between. CDR3 size: 13 residues. Per the germline V gene, CDR1 is ENHRY and CDR2 is SYGVKD. Here the CDR3 DNA reads TGTGCCATCGGGACGGCTAACACCGGGGAGCTGTTTTTT. It encodes CAIGTANTGELFF.

The CDR3: CASSGTDKETQYF. Here the CDR3 DNA reads TGTGCCAGCAGCGGGACAGATAAAGAGACCCAGTACTTC. The V and J genes are TRBV5-6 and TRBJ2-5; 7 positions match TRBD1. The CDR3 loop spans 13 amino acids. CDR1 and CDR2 from the germline V gene are SGHDT and YYEEEE. After removal of 4 bases from V and 3 bases from J, the junction contained 3 bases not matched to a gene.

This clone was picked up a small number of times. The chain uses TRBV5-1 and TRBJ2-3; D remains ambiguous. This CDR3 comprises 15 residues. The V and J ends lost 0 bases and 0 bases respectively, with 8 bases between them. Germline CDR1 SGHRS, CDR2 YFSETQ. The CDR3 coding sequence is TGCGCCAGCAGCTTGGGCGTCGCTAGCACAGATACGCAGTATTTT. Amino acids: CASSLGVASTDTQYF.

This clone occurred a few times. V gene TRBV2 combines with J gene TRBJ2-1, with 8 nucleotides matching TRBD2. Germline V gene lookup returns CDR1 SNHLY and CDR2 FYNNEI. The CDR3 totals 13 residues. J gave up 3 bases and V 10 bases, and 5 bases lay outside the gene matches. CDR3 protein: CATQRGNYNEQFF. In DNA form, the CDR3 reads TGTGCCACCCAGCGGGGGAACTACAATGAGCAGTTCTTC.

The chain recombines TRBV7-9 with TRBJ1-1; D remains ambiguous. Per the germline V gene, CDR1 is SEHNR and CDR2 is FQNEAQ (reference sequence). V was cut by 7 bases and J by 1 base, with 13 bases left in between. The CDR3 has 14 residues. The CDR3 region is CASISWEGNTEAFF. For the CDR3, the DNA is TGTGCCAGCATCTCTTGGGAGGGGAACACTGAAGCTTTCTTT.

The V gene is TRBV6-6, the J gene TRBJ2-6; a weak D match, TRBD1 (5 bases). The V gene lost 5 bases and the J gene lost 1 base, with 12 bases spanning the gap. Germline lookup yields CDR1 MNHNY and CDR2 SVGAGI (reference sequence). The CDR3 runs to 16 residues. This CDR3 reads CASSADRPSGANVLTF. The CDR3 coding sequence is TGTGCCAGCAGTGCCGACAGACCGTCTGGGGCCAACGTCCTGACTTTC.

In its sample, this clone was seen a few times. In nucleotides, the CDR3 is TGTGCCAGCAGCTTAGTTTCAGCTTATGGCTACACCTTC. Its protein is CASSLVSAYGYTF. This chain links TRBV7-2 with TRBJ1-2; D unresolved. The germline V and J ends were trimmed by 1 base and 5 bases, with 8 bases remaining between them. Germline V gene data show CDR1 as SGHTA and CDR2 as FQGNSA. The CDR3 length is 13 residues.

This chain uses TRBV9 with TRBJ1-1, with D uncertain. V lost 4 bases and J lost 2, with 15 bases in between. Germline CDR1 is SGDLS and CDR2 is YYNGEE. The CDR3 contains 15 residues. DNA of the CDR3: TGTGCCAGCAGCTCGCAGCCGGTTATAAACACTGAAGCTTTCTTT. Its translation is CASSSQPVINTEAFF.

This clone turned up a few times. The rearrangement joins TRBV14 to TRBJ2-1, with D hard to call. The V gene's germline CDR1 is SGHDN and CDR2 FVKESK. The CDR3 sequence is 15 residues long. V lost 0 bases and J 9 bases, leaving 15 bases between the germline ends. The CDR3 sequence is CASSQERSPRAEQFF. CDR3 bases: TGTGCCAGCAGCCAAGAGAGAAGTCCCCGGGCTGAGCAGTTCTTC. Using reference TRBV14 and TRBJ2-1 for the parts outside the CDR3, the full variable domain is EAGVTQFPSHSVIEKGQTVTLRCDPISGHDNLYWYRRVMGKEIKFLLHFVKESKQDESGMPNNRFLAERTGGTYSTLKVQPAELEDSGVYFCASSQERSPRAEQFFGPGTRLTVL.